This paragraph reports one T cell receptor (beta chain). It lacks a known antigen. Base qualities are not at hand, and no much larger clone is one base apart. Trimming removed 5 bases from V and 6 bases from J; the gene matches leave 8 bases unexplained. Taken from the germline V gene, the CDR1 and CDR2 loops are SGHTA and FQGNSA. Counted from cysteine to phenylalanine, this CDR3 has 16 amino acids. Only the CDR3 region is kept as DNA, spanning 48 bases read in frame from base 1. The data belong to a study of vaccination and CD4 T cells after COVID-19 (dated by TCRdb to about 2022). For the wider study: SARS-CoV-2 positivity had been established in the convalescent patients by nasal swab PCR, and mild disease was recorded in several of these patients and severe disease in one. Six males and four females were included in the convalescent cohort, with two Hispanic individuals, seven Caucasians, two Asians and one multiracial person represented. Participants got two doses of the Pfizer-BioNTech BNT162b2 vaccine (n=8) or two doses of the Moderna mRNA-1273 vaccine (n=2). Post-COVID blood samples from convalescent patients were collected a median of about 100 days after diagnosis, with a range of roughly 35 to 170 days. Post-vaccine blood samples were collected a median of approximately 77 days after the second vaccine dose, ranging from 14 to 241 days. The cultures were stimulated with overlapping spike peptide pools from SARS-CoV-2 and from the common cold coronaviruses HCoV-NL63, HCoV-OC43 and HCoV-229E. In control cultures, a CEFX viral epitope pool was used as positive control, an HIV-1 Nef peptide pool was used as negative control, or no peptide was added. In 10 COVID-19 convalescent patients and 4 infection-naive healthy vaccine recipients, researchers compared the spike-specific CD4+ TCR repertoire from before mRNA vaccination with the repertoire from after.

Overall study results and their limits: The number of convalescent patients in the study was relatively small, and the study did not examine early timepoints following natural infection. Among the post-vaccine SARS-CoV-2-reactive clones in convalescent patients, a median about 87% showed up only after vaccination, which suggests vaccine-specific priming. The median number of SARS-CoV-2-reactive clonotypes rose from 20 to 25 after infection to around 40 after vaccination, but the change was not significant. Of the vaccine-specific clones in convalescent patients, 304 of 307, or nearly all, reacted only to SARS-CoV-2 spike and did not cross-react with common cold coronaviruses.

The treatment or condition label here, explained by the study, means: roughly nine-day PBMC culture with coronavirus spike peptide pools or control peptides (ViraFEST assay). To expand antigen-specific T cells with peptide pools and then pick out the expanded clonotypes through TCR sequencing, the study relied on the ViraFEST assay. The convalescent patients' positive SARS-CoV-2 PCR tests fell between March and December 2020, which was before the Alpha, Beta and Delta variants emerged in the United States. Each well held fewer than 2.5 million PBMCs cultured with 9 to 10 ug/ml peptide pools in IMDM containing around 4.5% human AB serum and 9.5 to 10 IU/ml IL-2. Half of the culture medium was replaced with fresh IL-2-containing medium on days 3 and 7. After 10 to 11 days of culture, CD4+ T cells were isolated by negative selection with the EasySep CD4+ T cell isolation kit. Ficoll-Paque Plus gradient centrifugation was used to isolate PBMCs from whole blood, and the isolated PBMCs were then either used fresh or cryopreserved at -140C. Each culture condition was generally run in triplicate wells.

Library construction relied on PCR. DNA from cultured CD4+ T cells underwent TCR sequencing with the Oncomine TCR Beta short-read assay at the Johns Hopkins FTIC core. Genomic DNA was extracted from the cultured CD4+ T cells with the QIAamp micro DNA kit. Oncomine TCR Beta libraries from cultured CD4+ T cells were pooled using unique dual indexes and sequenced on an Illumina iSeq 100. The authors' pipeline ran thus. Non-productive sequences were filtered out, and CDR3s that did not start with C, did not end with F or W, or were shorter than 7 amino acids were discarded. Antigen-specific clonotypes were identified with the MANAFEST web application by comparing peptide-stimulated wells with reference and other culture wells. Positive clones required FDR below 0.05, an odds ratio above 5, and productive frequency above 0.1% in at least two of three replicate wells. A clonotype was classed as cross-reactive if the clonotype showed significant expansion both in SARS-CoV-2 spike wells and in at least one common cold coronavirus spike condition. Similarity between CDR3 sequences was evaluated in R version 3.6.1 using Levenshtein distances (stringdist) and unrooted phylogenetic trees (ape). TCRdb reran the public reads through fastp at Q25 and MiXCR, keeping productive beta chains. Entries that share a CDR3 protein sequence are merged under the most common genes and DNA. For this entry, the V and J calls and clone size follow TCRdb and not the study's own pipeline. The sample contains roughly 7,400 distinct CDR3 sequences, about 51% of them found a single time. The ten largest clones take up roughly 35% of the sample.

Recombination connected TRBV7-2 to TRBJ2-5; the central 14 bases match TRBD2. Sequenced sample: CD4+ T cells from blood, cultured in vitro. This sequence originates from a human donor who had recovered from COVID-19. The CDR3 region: CASSRGLAGAGKTQYF. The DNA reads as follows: TGTGCCAGCAGCCGGGGACTAGCGGGGGCCGGCAAGACCCAGTACTTC.